The clone carrying this TCR beta chain was seen repeatedly, ten times or more. Its antigen is still unknown. This specimen comes from a study of CD8 T cells in ankylosing spondylitis. Study outcomes and limitations: It appeared that ankylosing spondylitis blood was characterized by a TCR beta motif of fewer than ten highly homologous variants. Reports of some motif variants in reactive arthritis synovial fluid and blood predate this one. Peripheral blood samples showed relatively rare disease-linked clones, and these clones were CD8+.

Deletions cut 0 bases from V and 6 bases from J, with 12 bases between. This CDR3 has 15 residues. Germline-derived CDR1 and CDR2 are LGHNA and YSLEER. TCRdb analysed the 5' RACE reads with MiXCR anew, one entry per CDR3 protein. The table records fewer than 350,000 distinct CDR3 sequences, more than 9% of them present only once. The receptor was derived from a female donor with ankylosing spondylitis or in good health (not recorded which). The chain uses TRBV4-3 and TRBJ2-1; tentatively, D is TRBD2 (5 bases). What was sequenced was blood, either unsorted or a sorted T cell fraction (not recorded which). The CDR3 DNA reads TGCGCCAGCAGCCAAGATGCTTCCAGCGGCAATGAGCAGTTCTTC. Translating gives CASSQDASSGNEQFF.